This T cell receptor beta chain stems from a study of cytomegalovirus exposure and HLA in healthy donors. Study-level results: Later analysis reportedly placed an Asian-associated ancestry cluster below the approximately 650-donor mean in N-insertions. TCR beta sequences reportedly predicted the HLA-A and HLA-B alleles of most subjects accurately.

CDR1 SGHVS and CDR2 FQNEAQ come from the germline V gene. The CDR3 is made up of 17 amino acids. Unmatched junction bases numbered 13, after V lost 5 bases and J lost 2 bases. PCR employed 60 Vbeta and 13 Jbeta primers. Original analysis: It was a later analysis that counted 79 million or so unique TCR beta chains, of which 8.5 million to 12 million were shared. Repertoires were generated with immunoSEQ multiplex PCR, while TCRdb's copy carries only in-frame clones and drops some. Clone size and V and J calls were adopted from that table, with D and trimming inferred from the DNA. Of 120,000 or so clones in the sample, roughly 80% are singletons; the top ten hold approximately 4%. All the people who gave samples were healthy bone marrow donors. As concerns this clone: Its antigen is currently unknown.

Source material: PBMCs. The J gene is TRBJ2-3, the V gene TRBV7-8, with 7 bases identical to TRBD2. The TCR originated in a young man in good health and CMV-seropositive. The CDR3 bases are TGTGCCAGCAGCACGCGACAACCAGGGACTAACACAGATACGCAGTATTTT. Amino acids: CASSTRQPGTNTDTQYF. The full variable domain, rest sourced from reference TRBV7-8 and TRBJ2-3, is GAGVSQSPRYKVAKRGQDVALRCDPISGHVSLFWYQQALGQGPEFLTYFQNEAQLDKSGLPSDRFFAERPEGSVSTLKIQRTQQEDSAVYLCASSTRQPGTNTDTQYFGPGTRLTVL.